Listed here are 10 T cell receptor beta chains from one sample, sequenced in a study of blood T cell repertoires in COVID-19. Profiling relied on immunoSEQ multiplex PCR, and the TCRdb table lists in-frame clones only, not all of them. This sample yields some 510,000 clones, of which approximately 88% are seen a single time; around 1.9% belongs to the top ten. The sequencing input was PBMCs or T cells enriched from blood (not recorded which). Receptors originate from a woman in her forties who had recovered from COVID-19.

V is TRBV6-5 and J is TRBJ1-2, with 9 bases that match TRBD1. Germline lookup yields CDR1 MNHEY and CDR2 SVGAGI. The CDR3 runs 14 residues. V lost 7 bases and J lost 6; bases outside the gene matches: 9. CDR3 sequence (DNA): TGTGCCAGCACCACAGGGGGCGCTTCAAATGGCTACACCTTC. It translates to CASTTGGASNGYTF.

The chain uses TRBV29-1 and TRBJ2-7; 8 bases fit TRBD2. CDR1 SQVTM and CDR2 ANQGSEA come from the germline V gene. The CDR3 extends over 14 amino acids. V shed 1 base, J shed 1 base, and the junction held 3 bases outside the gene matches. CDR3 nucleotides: TGCAGCGTTGAAGCCACTAGCGGATCCTACGAGCAGTACTTC. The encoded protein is CSVEATSGSYEQYF.

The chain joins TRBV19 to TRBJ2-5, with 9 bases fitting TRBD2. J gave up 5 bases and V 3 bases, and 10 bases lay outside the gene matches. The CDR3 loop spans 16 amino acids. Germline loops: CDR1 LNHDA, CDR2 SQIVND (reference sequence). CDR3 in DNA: TGTGCCAGTAGTATTAGCGGGAGAGGGGGTTGGGAGACCCAGTACTTC. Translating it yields CASSISGRGGWETQYF.

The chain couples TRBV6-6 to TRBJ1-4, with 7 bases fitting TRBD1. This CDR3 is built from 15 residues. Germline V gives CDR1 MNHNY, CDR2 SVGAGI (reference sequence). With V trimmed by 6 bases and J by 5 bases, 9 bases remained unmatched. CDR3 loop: CASRNRAGGNEKLFF. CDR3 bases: TGTGCCAGCAGAAACAGGGCAGGGGGGAATGAAAAACTGTTTTTT.

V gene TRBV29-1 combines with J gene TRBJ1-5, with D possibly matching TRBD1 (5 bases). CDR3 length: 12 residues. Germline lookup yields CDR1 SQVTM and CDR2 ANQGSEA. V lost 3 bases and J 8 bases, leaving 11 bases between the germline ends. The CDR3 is CSVEGRGEPQHF. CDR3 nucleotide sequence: TGCAGCGTTGAGGGACGCGGGGAGCCCCAGCATTTT.

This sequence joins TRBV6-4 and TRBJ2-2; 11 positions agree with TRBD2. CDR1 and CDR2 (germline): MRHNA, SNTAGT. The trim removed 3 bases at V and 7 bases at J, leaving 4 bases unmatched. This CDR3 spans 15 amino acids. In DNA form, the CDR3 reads TGTGCCAGCAGTGAAACTAGCGGGAGTTTCGGGGAGCTGTTTTTT. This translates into CASSETSGSFGELFF.

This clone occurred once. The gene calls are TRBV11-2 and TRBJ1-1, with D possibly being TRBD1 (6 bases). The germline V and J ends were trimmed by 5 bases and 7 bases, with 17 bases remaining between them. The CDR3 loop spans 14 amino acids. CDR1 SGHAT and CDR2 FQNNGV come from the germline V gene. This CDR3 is CASSTRRGGLEAFF. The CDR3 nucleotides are TGTGCCAGCAGCACCCGGCGGGGGGGGCTTGAAGCTTTCTTT.

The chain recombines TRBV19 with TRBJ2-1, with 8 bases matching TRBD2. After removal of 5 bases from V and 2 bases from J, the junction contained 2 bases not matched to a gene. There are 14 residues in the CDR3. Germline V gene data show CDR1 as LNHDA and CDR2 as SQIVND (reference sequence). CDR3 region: CASSRLATYNEQFF. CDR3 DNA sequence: TGTGCCAGTAGTCGACTAGCGACCTACAATGAGCAGTTCTTC.

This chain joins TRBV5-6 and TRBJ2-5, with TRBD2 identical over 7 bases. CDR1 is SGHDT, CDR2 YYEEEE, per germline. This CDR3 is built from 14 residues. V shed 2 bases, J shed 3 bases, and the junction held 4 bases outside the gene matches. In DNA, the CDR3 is TGTGCCAGCAGCTTCGGGACTACAGAAGAGACCCAGTACTTC. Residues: CASSFGTTEETQYF.

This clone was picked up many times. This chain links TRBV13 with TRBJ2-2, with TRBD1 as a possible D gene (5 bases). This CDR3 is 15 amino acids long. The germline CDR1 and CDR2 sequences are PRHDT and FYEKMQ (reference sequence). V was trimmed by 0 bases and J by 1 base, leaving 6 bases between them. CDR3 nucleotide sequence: TGTGCCAGCAGCTTAGGAAGGGGGAACACCGGGGAGCTGTTTTTT. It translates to CASSLGRGNTGELFF.